The T cell receptor beta chain described here comes from a study of patients and donors after allogeneic stem cell transplantation. This clonotype was seen many times. The CDR3 consists of 15 residues. Germline CDR1 is SGHNT and CDR2 is YYREEE (reference sequence). Trimming stripped 3 bases from V and 1 base from J, with 13 bases between. Each CDR3 protein is one row after TCRdb ran MiXCR on the RT-PCR reads. The table includes more than 75,000 distinct CDR3 sequences, just under 5% detected once. The specimen sequenced was blood, either unsorted or a sorted T cell fraction (not recorded which). The sequence was collected from a human donor who was either an allogeneic HSCT recipient or a stem cell or donor lymphocyte infusion donor (not recorded which). It is not recorded whose cells these are; they may come from a transplant donor. The chain joins TRBV5-4 to TRBJ1-1, with D possibly being TRBD1 (6 bases). The CDR3, as DNA: TGTGCCAGCAGCTCTAGGTGGGGGCGGAACACTGAAGCTTTCTTT. Its protein is CASSSRWGRNTEAFF.